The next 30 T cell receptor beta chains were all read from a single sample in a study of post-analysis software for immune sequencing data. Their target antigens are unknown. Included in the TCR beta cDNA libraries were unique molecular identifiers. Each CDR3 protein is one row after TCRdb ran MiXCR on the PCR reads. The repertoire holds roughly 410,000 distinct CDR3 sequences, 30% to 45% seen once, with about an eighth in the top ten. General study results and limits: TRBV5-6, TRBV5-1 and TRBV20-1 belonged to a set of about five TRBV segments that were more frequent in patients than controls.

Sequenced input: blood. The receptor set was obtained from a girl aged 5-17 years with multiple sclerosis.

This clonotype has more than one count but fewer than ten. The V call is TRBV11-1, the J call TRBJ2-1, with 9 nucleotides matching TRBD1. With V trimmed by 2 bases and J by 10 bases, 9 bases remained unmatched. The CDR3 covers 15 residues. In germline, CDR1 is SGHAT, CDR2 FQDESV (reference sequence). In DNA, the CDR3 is TGTGCCAGCAGCTTATCCCGACTTGGACAGGGGGAGCAGTTCTTC. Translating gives CASSLSRLGQGEQFF. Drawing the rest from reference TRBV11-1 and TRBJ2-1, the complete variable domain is EAEVAQSPRYKITEKSQAVAFWCDPISGHATLYWYRQILGQGPELLVQFQDESVVDDSQLPKDRFSAERLKGVDSTLKIQPAELGDSAMYLCASSLSRLGQGEQFFGPGTRLTVL.

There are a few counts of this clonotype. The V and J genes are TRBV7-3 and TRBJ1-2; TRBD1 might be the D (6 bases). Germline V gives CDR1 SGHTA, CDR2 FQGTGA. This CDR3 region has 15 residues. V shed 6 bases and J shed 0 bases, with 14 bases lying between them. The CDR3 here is CASSKGDTPNYGYTF. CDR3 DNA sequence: TGTGCCAGCAGTAAAGGGGACACGCCTAACTATGGCTACACCTTC.

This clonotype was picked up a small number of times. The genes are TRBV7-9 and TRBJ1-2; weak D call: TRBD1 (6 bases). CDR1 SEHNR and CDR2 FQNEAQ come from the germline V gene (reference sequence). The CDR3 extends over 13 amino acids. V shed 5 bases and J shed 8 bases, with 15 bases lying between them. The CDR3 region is CASSPPTGFGYTF. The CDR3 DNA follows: TGTGCCAGCAGCCCCCCGACAGGTTTCGGCTACACCTTC.

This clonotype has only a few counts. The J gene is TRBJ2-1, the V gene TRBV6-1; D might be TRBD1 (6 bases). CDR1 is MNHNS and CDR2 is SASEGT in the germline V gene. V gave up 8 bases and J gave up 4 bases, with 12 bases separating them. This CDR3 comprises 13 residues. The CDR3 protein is CASGRGGYNEQFF. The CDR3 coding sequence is TGTGCCAGCGGGCGAGGGGGTTACAATGAGCAGTTCTTC.

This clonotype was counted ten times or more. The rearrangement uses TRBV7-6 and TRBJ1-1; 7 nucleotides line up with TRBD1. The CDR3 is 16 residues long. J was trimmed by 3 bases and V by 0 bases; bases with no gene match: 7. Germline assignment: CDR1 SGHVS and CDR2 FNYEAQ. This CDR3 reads CASSLAGGTAHTEAFF. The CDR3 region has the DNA TGTGCCAGCAGCTTAGCCGGCGGGACAGCACACACTGAAGCTTTCTTT.

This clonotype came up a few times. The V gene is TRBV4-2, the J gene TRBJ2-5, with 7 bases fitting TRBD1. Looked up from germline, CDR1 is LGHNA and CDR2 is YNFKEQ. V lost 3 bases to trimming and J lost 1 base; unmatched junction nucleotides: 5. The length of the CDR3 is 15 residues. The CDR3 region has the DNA TGTGCCAGCAGCCAGCCGGGACAGCTCCAAGAGACCCAGTACTTC. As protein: CASSQPGQLQETQYF.

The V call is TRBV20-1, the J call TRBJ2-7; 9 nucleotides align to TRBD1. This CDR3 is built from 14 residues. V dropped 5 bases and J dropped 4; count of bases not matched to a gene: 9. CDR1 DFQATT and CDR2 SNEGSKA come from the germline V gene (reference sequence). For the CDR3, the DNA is TGCAGTGCTGTGGGGACAGGGAGGGGATACGAGCAGTACTTC. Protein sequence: CSAVGTGRGYEQYF.

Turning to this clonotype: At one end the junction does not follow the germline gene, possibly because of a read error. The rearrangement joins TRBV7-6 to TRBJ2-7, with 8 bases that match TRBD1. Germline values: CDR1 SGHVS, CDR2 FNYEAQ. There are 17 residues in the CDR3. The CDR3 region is CASSLESGQGSSYKQYF. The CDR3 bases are TGTGCCAGCAGCTTAGAATCAGGACAGGGTAGCTCCTACAAGCAGTACTTC.

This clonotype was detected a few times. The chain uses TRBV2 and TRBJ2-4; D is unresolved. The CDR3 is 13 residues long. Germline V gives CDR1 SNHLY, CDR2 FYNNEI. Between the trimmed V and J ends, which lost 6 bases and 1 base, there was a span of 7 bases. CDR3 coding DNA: TGTGCCAGCAGCGGGCAGGCCAAAAACATTCAGTACTTC. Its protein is CASSGQAKNIQYF.

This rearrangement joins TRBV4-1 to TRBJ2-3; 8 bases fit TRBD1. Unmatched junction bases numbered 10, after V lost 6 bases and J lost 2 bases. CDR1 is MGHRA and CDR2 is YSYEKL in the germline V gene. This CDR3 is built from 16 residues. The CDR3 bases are TGCGCCAGCAGGCCCGACAGGGGCGATAACACAGATACGCAGTATTTT. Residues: CASRPDRGDNTDTQYF.

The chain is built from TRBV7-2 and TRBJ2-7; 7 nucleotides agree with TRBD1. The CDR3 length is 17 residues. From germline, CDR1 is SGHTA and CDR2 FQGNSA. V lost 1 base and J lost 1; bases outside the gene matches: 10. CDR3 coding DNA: TGTGCCAGCAGCTTAGTCGGGGCCCACAGGGGATCCTACGAGCAGTACTTC. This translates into CASSLVGAHRGSYEQYF.

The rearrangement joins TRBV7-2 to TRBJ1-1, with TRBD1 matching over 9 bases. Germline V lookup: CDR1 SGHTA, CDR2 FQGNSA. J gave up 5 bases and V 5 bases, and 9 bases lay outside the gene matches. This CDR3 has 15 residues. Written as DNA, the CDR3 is TGTGCCAGCAGCGTCTACAGGGGGCCGGAGACTGAAGCTTTCTTT. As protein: CASSVYRGPETEAFF.

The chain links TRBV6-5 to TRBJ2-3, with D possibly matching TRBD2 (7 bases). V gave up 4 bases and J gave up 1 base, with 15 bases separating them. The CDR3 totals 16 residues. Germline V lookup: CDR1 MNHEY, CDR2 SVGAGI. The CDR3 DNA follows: TGTGCCAGCAGTTTTCAAGGGCGGGGGCGCACAGATACGCAGTATTTT. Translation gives CASSFQGRGRTDTQYF.

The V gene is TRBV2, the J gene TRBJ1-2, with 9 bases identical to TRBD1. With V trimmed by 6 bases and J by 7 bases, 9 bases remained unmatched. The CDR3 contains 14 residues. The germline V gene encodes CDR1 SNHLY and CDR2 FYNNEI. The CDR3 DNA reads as TGTGCCAGCAGAGCAGGACAGGGGATTGGTGGCTACACCTTC. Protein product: CASRAGQGIGGYTF.

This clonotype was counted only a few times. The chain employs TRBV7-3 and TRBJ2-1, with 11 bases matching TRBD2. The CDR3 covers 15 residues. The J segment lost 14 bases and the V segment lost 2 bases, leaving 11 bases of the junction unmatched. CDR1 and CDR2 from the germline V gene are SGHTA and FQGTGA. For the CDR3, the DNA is TGTGCCAGCAGCTTAGGTCAGACTAGCGGGGAGGCGGAGTTCTTC. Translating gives CASSLGQTSGEAEFF.

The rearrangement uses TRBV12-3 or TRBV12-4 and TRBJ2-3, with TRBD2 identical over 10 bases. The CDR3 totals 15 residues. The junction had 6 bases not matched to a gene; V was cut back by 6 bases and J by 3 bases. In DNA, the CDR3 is TGTGCCAGCAGAACTTTAGCGGGGGGTACAGATACGCAGTATTTT. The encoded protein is CASRTLAGGTDTQYF.

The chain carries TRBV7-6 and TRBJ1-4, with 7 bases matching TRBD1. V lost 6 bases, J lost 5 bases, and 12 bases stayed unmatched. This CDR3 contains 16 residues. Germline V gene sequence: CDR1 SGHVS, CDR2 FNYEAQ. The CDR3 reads CASSGGTALFNEKLFF. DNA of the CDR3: TGTGCCAGCAGTGGGGGGACAGCCTTATTCAATGAAAAACTGTTTTTT.

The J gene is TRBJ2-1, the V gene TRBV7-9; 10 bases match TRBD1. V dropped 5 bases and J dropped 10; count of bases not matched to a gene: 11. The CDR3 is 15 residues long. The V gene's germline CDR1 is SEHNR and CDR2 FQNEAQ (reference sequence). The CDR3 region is CASSPAGTGDGEQFF. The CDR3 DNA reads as TGTGCCAGCAGCCCCGCTGGGACAGGGGACGGGGAGCAGTTCTTC.

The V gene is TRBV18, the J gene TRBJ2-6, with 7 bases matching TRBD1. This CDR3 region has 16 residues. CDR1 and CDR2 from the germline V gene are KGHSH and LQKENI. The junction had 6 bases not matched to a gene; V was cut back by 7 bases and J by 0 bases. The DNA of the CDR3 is TGTGCCAGCTGCCGGGACAGAATCTCTGGGGCCAACGTCCTGACTTTC. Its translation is CASCRDRISGANVLTF.

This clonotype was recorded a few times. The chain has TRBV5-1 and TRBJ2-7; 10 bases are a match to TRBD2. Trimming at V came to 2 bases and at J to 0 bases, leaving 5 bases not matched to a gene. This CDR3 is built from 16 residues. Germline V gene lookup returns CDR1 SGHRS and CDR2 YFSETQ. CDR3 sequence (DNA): TGCGCCAGCAGCTTAGCGGGGGGGCGGAGCTCCTACGAGCAGTACTTC. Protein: CASSLAGGRSSYEQYF.

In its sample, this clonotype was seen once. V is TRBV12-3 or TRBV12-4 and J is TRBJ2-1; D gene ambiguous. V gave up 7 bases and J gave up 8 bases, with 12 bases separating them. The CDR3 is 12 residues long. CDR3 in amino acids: CASNQFQDEQFF. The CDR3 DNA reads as TGTGCCAGCAACCAGTTCCAGGATGAGCAGTTCTTC.

The CDR3 DNA sequence: TGTGCCACCAGCCCTCGGATCTCTGGGGCCAACGTCCTGACTTTC. It encodes CATSPRISGANVLTF. The chain joins TRBV15 to TRBJ2-6; no firm D call. Germline CDR1 reads LNHNV; CDR2 reads YYDKDF (reference sequence). V was pared by 5 bases and J by 0 bases, with 8 bases between. This CDR3 contains 15 residues.

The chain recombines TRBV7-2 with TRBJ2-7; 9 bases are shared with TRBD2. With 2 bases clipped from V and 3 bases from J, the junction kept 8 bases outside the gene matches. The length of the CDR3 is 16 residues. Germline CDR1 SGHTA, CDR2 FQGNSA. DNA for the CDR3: TGTGCCAGCAGCTTAAAAGGCGGGACTAGCAGCTACGAGCAGTACTTC. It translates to CASSLKGGTSSYEQYF.

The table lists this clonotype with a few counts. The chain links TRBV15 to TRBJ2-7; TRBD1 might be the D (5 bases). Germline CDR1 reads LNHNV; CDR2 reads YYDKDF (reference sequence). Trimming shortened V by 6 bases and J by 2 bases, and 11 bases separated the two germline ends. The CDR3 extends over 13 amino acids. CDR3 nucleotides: TGTGCCACCAGTTGGGGCAGGGCCTACGAGCAGTACTTC. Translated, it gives CATSWGRAYEQYF.

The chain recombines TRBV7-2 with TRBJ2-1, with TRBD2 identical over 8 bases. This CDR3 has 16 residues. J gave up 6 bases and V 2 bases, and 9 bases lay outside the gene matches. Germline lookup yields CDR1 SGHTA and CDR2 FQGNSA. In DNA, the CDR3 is TGTGCCAGCAGCTTAATGTCGCGGGGGGCGTCCAATGAGCAGTTCTTC. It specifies CASSLMSRGASNEQFF.

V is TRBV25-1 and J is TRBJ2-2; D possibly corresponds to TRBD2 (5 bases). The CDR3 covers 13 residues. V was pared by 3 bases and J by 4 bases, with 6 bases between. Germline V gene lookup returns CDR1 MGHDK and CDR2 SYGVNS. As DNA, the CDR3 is TGTGCCAGCAGTGAGGGAGTCACCGGGGAGCTGTTTTTT. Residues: CASSEGVTGELFF.

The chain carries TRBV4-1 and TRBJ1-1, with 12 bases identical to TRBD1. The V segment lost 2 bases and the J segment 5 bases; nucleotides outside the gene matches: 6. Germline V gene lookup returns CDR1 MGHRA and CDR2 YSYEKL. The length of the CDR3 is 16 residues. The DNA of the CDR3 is TGCGCCAGCAGCCAAACCCGGGACAGGGGGCGAACTGAAGCTTTCTTT. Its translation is CASSQTRDRGRTEAFF.

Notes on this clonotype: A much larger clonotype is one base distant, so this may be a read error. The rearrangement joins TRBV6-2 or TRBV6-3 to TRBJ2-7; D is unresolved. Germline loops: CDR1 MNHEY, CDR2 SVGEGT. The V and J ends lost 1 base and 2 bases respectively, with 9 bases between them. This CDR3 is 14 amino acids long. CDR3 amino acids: CASSYLDGAYEQYF. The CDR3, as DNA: TGTGCCAGCAGTTACTTGGACGGAGCCTACGAGCAGTACTTC.

The CDR3 is CASSRDRGTGELFF. CDR3 bases: TGTGCCAGCAGCAGGGACAGGGGGACCGGGGAGCTGTTTTTT. The rearrangement joins TRBV9 to TRBJ2-2; TRBD1 aligns across 11 bases. V dropped 4 bases and J dropped 5; count of bases not matched to a gene: 1. The CDR3 spans 14 residues. The germline gives CDR1 SGDLS, CDR2 YYNGEE.

CDR3 DNA sequence: TGTGCCAGCAAACGGAAAACTAATGAAAAACTGTTTTTT. This encodes CASKRKTNEKLFF. The rearrangement joins TRBV12-3 or TRBV12-4 to TRBJ1-4; D not certain. V lost 7 bases and J 1 base, leaving 7 bases between the germline ends. The CDR3 is 13 amino acids.